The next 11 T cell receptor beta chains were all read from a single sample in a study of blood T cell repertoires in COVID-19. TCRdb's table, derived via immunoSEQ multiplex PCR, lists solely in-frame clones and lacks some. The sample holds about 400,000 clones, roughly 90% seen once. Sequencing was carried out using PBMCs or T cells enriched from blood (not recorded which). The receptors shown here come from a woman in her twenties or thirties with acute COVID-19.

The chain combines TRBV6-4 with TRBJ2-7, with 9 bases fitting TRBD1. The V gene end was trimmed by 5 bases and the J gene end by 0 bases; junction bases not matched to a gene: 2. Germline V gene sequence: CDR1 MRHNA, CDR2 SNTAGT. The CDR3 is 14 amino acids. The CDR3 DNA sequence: TGTGCCAGCAGTCGGGACAGGGCCTCCTACGAGCAGTACTTC. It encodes CASSRDRASYEQYF.

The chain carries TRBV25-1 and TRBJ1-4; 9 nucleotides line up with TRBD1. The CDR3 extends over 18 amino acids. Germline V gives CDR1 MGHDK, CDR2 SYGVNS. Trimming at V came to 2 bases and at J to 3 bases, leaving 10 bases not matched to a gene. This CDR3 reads CASSELPGQGLANEKLFF. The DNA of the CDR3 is TGTGCCAGCAGTGAACTTCCGGGACAGGGACTCGCTAATGAAAAACTGTTTTTT.

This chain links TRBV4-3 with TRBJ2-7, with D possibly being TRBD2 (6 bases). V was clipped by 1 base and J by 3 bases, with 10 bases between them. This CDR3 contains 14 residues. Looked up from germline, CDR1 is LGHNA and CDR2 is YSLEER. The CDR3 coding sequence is TGCGCCAGCAGCCAAGCGGGAGCTAACTACGAGCAGTACTTC. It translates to CASSQAGANYEQYF.

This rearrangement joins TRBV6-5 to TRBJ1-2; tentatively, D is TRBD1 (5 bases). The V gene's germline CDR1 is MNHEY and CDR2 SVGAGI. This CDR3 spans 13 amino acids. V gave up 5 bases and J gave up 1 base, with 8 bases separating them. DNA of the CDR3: TGTGCCAGCAGTAAGGGGTATAACTATGGCTACACCTTC. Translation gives CASSKGYNYGYTF.

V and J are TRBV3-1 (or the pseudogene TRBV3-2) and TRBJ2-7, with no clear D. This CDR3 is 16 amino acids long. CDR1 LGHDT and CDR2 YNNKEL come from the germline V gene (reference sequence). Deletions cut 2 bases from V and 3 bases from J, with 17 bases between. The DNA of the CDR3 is TGTGCCAGCAGCCAACTCAGGCTCCATACTTACTACGAGCAGTACTTC. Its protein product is CASSQLRLHTYYEQYF.

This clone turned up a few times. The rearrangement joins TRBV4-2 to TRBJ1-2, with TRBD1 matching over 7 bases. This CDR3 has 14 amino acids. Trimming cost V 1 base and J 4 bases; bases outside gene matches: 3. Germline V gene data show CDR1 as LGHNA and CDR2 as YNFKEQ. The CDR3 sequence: CASSQAGTAYGYTF. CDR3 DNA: TGTGCCAGCAGCCAAGCCGGGACAGCCTATGGCTACACCTTC.

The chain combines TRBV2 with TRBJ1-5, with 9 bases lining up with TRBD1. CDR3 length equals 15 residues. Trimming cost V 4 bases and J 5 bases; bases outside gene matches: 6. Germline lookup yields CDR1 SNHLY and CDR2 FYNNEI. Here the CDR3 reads CASSVGQGMDQPQHF. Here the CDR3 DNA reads TGTGCCAGCAGTGTAGGACAGGGGATGGATCAGCCCCAGCATTTT.

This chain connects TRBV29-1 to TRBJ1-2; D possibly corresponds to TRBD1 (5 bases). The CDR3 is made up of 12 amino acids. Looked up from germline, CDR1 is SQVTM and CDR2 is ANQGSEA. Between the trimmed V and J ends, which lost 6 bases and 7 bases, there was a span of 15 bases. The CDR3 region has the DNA TGCAGCGTCGAGACAGCCTGGGGTGGCTACACCTTC. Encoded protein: CSVETAWGGYTF.

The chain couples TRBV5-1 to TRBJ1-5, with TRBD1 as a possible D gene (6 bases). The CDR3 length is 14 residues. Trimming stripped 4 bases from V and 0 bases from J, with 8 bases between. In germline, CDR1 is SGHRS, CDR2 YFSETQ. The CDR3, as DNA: TGCGCCAGCAGCGCGGACAGTAGCAATCAGCCCCAGCATTTT. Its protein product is CASSADSSNQPQHF.

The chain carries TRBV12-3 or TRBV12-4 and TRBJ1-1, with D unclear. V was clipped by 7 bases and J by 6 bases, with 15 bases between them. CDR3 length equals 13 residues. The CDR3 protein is CASTDYPRAEAFF. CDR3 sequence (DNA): TGTGCCAGCACTGACTACCCTAGGGCTGAAGCTTTCTTT.

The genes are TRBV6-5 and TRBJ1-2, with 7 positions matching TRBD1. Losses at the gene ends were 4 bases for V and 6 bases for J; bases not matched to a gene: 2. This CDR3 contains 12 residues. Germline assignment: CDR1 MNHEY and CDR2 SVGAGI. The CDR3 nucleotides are TGTGCCAGCAGTTCGACAGGGAATGGCTACACCTTC. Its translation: CASSSTGNGYTF.